This T cell receptor (beta chain) was captured in a study of cytomegalovirus exposure and HLA in healthy donors. Study conclusions and caveats: Follow-up analysis seemed to connect common viral pathogens with several of the most significant clusters identified. Through in vitro validation, a few CMV-associated chains were shown to be specific for CMV antigens.

This clone was detected once. The antigen remains undetermined. It was with 60 Vbeta and 13 Jbeta primers that the PCR ran. Profiled with immunoSEQ multiplex PCR; TCRdb holds only in-frame clones, not every one. Of approximately 190,000 clones in the sample, 81% were seen once. This CDR3 contains 19 residues. Losses at the gene ends were 5 bases for V and 6 bases for J; bases not matched to a gene: 21. Germline V gene data show CDR1 as SEHNR and CDR2 as FQNEAQ (reference sequence). This chain joins TRBV7-9 and TRBJ1-2; 10 nucleotides align to TRBD1. The origin of this receptor is a man aged 50 or older in good health and CMV-seronegative. The specimen was PBMCs. The CDR3 spells CASSTTGGGQGIWRDGYTF. The CDR3 DNA reads TGTGCCAGCAGCACAACAGGGGGGGGACAGGGGATCTGGCGGGATGGCTACACCTTC.